Sequencing of this T cell receptor (beta chain) was carried out in a study of tumor-infiltrating lymphocytes in localized non-small cell lung cancer. The CDR3 covers 16 residues. The V and J ends lost 0 bases and 4 bases, in that order; junction bases with no gene match: 8. CDR1 SGHRS and CDR2 YFSETQ come from the germline V gene. The method was immunoSEQ multiplex PCR; TCRdb's version includes in-frame clones alone and lacks a portion of them. The repertoire consists of about 25,000 clones, with just under 70% occurring once and the leading ten covering about 14%. This clonotype was sampled from a human donor with non-small cell lung cancer. Sequencing was done on a sample of lung tumor tissue. The chain has TRBV5-1 and TRBJ2-3; 7 bases align to TRBD2. CDR3 sequence: CASSLDPGGPADTQYF. DNA of the CDR3: TGCGCCAGCAGCTTGGATCCGGGAGGCCCGGCAGATACGCAGTATTTT. The full variable domain, with the rest looked up from reference TRBV5-1 and TRBJ2-3, is KAGVTQTPRYLIKTRGQQVTLSCSPISGHRSVSWYQQTPGQGLQFLFEYFSETQRNKGNFPGRFSGRQFSNSRSEMNVSTLELGDSALYLCASSLDPGGPADTQYFGPGTRLTVL.